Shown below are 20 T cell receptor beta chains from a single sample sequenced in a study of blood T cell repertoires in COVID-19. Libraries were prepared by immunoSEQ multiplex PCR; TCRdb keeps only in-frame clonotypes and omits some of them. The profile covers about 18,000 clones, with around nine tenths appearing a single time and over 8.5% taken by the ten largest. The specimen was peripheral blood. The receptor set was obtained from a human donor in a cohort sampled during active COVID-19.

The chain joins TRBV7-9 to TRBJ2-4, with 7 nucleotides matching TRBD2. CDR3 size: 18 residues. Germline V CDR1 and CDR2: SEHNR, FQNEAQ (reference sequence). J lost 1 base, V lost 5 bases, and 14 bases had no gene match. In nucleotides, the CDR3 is TGTGCCAGCAGCCTGGGGACGCTCGCCGGGAGGGCCAAAAACATTCAGTACTTC. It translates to CASSLGTLAGRAKNIQYF. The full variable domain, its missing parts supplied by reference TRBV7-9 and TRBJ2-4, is DTGVSQNPRHKITKRGQNVTFRCDPISEHNRLYWYRQTLGQGPEFLTYFQNEAQLEKSRLLSDRFSAERPKGSFSTLEIQRTEQGDSAMYLCASSLGTLAGRAKNIQYFGAGTRLSVL.

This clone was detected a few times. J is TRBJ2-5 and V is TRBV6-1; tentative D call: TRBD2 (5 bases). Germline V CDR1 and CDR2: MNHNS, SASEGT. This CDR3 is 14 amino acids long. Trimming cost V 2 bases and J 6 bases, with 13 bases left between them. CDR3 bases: TGTGCCAGCAGTGAATCGCCTAGCAGACAGACCCAGTACTTC. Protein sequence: CASSESPSRQTQYF.

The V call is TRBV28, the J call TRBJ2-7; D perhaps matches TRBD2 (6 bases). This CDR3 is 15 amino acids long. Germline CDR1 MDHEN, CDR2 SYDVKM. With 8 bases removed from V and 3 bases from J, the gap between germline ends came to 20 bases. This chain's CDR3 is CASRPGLLGVYEQYF. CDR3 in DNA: TGTGCCAGCCGCCCGGGACTCCTAGGGGTCTACGAGCAGTACTTC. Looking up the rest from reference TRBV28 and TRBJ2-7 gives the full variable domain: DVKVTQSSRYLVKRTGEKVFLECVQDMDHENMFWYRQDPGLGLRLIYFSYDVKMKEKGDIPEGYSVSREKKERFSLILESASTNQTSMYLCASRPGLLGVYEQYFGPGTRLTVT.

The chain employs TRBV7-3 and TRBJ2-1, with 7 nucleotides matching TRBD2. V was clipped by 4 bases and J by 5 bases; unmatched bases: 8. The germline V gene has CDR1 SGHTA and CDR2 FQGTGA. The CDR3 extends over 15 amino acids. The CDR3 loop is CASSYGGGAHNEQFF. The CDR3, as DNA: TGTGCCAGCAGCTACGGGGGAGGGGCCCACAATGAGCAGTTCTTC.

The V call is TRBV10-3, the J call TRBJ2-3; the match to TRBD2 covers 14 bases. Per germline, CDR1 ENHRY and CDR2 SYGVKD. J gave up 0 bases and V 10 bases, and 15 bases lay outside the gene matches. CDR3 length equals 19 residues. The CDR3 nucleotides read TGTGCCACCGAGATACGCCGACTAGCGGGAGGGCCCAGCACAGATACGCAGTATTTT. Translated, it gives CATEIRRLAGGPSTDTQYF.

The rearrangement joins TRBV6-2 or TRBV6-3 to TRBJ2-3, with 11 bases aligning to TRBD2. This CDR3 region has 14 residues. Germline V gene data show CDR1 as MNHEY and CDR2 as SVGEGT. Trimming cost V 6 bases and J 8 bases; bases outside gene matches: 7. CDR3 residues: CASSTSGSLSTQYF. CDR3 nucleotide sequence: TGTGCCAGCAGCACTAGCGGGAGTTTGAGTACGCAGTATTTT.

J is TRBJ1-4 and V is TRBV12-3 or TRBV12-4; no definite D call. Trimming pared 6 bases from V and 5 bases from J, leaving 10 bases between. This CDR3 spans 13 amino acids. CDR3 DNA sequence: TGTGCCAGCAGGGGGAGTGGGAATGAAAAACTGTTTTTT. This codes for CASRGSGNEKLFF.

CDR3 coding DNA: TGTGCCAGTAGGGAACAGGGGATTTCCTACGAGCAGTACTTC. Its translation is CASREQGISYEQYF. This chain links TRBV19 with TRBJ2-7; 7 nucleotides line up with TRBD1. Germline V lookup: CDR1 LNHDA, CDR2 SQIVND (reference sequence). The CDR3 consists of 14 residues. With V trimmed by 6 bases and J by 1 base, 6 bases remained unmatched.

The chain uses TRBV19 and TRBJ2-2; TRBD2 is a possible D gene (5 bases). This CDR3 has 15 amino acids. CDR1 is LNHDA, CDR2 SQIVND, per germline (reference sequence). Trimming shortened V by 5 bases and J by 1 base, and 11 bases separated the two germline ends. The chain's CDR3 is CASSAGLGNTGELFF. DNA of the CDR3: TGTGCCAGTAGTGCCGGACTGGGGAACACCGGGGAGCTGTTTTTT.

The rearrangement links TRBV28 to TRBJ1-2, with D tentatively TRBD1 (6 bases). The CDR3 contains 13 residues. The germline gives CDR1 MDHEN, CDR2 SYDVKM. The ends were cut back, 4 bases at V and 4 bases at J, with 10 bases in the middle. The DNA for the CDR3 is TGTGCCAGCAGTTCCGGACAGAGCTATGGCTACACCTTC. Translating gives CASSSGQSYGYTF.

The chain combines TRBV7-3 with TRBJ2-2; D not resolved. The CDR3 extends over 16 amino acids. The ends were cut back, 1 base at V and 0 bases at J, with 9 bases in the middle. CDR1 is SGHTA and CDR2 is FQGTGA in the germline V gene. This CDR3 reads CASSLNFISNTGELFF. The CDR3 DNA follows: TGTGCCAGCAGCTTAAACTTCATTTCGAACACCGGGGAGCTGTTTTTT. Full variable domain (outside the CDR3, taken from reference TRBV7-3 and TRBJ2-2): GAGVSQTPSNKVTEKGKYVELRCDPISGHTALYWYRQSLGQGPEFLIYFQGTGAADDSGLPNDRFFAVRPEGSVSTLKIQRTERGDSAVYLCASSLNFISNTGELFFGEGSRLTVL.

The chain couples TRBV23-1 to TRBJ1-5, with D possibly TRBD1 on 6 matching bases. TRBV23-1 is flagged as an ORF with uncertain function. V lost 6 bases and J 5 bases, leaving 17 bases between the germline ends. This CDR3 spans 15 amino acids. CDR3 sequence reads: CASRSRGDNDQPQHF. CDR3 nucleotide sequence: TGCGCCAGCAGGTCCCGGGGGGACAACGATCAGCCCCAGCATTTT.

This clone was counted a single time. CDR3 coding DNA: TGTGCTAGTGGCAACACCCATTACGAGCAGTACTTC. Translated, it gives CASGNTHYEQYF. V usage is TRBV12-5 and J usage is TRBJ2-7; D not resolved. V was clipped by 6 bases and J by 4 bases, with 10 bases between them. This CDR3 has 12 residues. The germline gives CDR1 LGHNT, CDR2 FRNRAP.

CDR3 sequence reads: CASSPTGHTDTQYF. CDR3 sequence (DNA): TGTGCCAGCAGTCCTACAGGACACACAGATACGCAGTATTTT. This rearrangement joins TRBV27 to TRBJ2-3, with D possibly TRBD1 on 5 matching bases. Deletions cut 5 bases from V and 2 bases from J, with 11 bases between. The CDR3 consists of 14 residues. CDR1 and CDR2 from the germline V gene are MNHEY and SMNVEV (reference sequence).

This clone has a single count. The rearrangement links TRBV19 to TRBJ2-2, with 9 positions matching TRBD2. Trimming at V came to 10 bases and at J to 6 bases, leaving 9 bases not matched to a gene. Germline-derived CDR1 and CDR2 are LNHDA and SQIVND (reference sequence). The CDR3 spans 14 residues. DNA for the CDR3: TGTGCCACCTTGGCGGGAGGGCCTCCCGGGGAGCTGTTTTTT. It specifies CATLAGGPPGELFF.

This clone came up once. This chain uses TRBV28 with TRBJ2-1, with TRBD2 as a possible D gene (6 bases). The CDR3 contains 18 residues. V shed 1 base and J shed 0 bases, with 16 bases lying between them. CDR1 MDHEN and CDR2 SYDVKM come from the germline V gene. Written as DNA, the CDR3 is TGTGCCAGCAGTTTATCGAGCCTGGCCGGGAGCTCCTACAATGAGCAGTTCTTC. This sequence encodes CASSLSSLAGSSYNEQFF.

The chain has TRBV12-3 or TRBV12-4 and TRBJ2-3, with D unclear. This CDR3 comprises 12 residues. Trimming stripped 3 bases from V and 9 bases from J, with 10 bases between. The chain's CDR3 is CASSFYLFTQYF. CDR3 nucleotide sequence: TGTGCCAGCAGTTTCTATCTATTCACGCAGTATTTT.

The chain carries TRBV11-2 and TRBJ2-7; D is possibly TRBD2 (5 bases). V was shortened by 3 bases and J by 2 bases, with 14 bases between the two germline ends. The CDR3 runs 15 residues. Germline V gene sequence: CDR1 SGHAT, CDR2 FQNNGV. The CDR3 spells CASSLFGVETYEQYF. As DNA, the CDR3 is TGTGCCAGCAGCTTGTTCGGGGTGGAGACCTACGAGCAGTACTTC. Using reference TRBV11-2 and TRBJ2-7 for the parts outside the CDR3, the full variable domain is EAGVAQSPRYKIIEKRQSVAFWCNPISGHATLYWYQQILGQGPKLLIQFQNNGVVDDSQLPKDRFSAERLKGVDSTLKIQPAKLEDSAVYLCASSLFGVETYEQYFGPGTRLTVT.

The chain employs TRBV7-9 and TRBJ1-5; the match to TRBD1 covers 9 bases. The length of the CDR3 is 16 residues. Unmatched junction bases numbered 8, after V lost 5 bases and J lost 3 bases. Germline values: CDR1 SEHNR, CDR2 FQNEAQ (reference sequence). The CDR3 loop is CASSRVGTGNNQPQHF. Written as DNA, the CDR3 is TGTGCCAGCAGCCGGGTTGGGACAGGGAACAATCAGCCCCAGCATTTT.

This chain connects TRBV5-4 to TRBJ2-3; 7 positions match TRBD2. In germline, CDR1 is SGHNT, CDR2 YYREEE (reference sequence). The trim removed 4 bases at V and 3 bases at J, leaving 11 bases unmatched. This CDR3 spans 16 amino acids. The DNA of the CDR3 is TGTGCCAGCAGCGGGGGTGGGGCGGGAGTAACAGATACGCAGTATTTT. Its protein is CASSGGGAGVTDTQYF.